These 9 T cell receptor beta chains share one sample of origin, sequenced in a study of regulatory T cells in long-lasting Graves disease. Building of the TCR beta libraries involved iRepertoire HTBI primers and Arm-PCR of CDR3 regions. TCRdb reprocessed the multiplex PCR reads with MiXCR, giving one entry per CDR3 protein. This sample has hundreds of thousands of distinct CDR3 sequences, with roughly 15% found just once. Regarding time point: newly diagnosed GD, antithyroid drugs for less than 3 months. PBMC RNA served as the TCR library source. These data were also reused for a study on T cells in Graves' hyperthyroidism and ophthalmopathy.

Sample: peripheral blood mononuclear cells (PBMCs), taken at new diagnosis, from a patient treated with antithyroid drugs. These receptors came from a woman in her 30s with Graves disease.

The rearrangement joins TRBV27 to TRBJ1-1; TRBD1 matches at 10 bases. The germline CDR1 and CDR2 sequences are MNHEY and SMNVEV (reference sequence). This CDR3 spans 15 amino acids. With V trimmed by 8 bases and J by 1 base, 7 bases remained unmatched. The CDR3 protein is CASRPGTGANTEAFF. The CDR3 bases are TGTGCCAGCCGTCCCGGGACAGGGGCGAACACTGAAGCTTTCTTT.

There are many counts of this clonotype. V and J are TRBV27 and TRBJ1-5; D is unclear. V was shortened by 5 bases and J by 2 bases, with 10 bases between the two germline ends. The CDR3 totals 14 residues. Germline values: CDR1 MNHEY, CDR2 SMNVEV (reference sequence). CDR3 loop: CASSPRGGNQPQHF. CDR3 DNA sequence: TGTGCCAGCAGTCCCCGGGGTGGCAATCAGCCCCAGCATTTT.

The sample holds a few counts of this clonotype. The chain links TRBV20-1 to TRBJ2-2; maybe TRBD1 (6 bases). Trimming left V 3 bases short and J 2 bases short, with 16 bases between. The CDR3 runs to 16 residues. Germline assignment: CDR1 DFQATT and CDR2 SNEGSKA (reference sequence). The CDR3 DNA follows: TGCAGTGCTAGGAGGTTTAGGGACACAAACACCGGGGAGCTGTTTTTT. The encoded protein is CSARRFRDTNTGELFF.

This clonotype was seen a few times. The chain links TRBV20-1 to TRBJ2-7; the D gene is possibly TRBD2 (6 bases). The V and J ends lost 6 bases and 3 bases respectively, with 21 bases between them. CDR3 length: 15 residues. Germline CDR1 and CDR2: DFQATT and SNEGSKA (reference sequence). CDR3 coding DNA: TGCAGTGCCCCGGCCGGGTGGCGGGGCGACTACGAGCAGTACTTC. Its translation is CSAPAGWRGDYEQYF.

In the case of this clonotype: A much larger clone sits a single nucleotide away, making a read error possible. This sequence joins TRBV27 and TRBJ2-1, with 11 bases fitting TRBD2. CDR3 size: 18 residues. CDR1 is MNHEY, CDR2 SMNVEV, per germline (reference sequence). Trimming cost V 4 bases and J 6 bases; bases outside gene matches: 14. CDR3 DNA: TGTGCCAGCAGTTCCTTAGGAACCGGGACTAGCGGCTCCAATGAGCAGTTCTTC. Its protein is CASSSLGTGTSGSNEQFF.

The chain carries TRBV30 and TRBJ1-1, with 7 nucleotides matching TRBD1. The J segment lost 0 bases and the V segment lost 1 base, leaving 5 bases of the junction unmatched. Germline CDR1 reads GTSNPN; CDR2 reads SVGIG (reference sequence). This CDR3 has 15 residues. This CDR3 reads CAWSGDRVVNTEAFF. Here the CDR3 DNA reads TGTGCCTGGAGTGGCGACAGGGTGGTGAACACTGAAGCTTTCTTT.

This clonotype was observed a handful of times. The chain employs TRBV24-1 and TRBJ1-2; the D is unclear. The CDR3 is 15 residues long. The germline V gene has CDR1 KGHDR and CDR2 SFDVKD. V was cut by 2 bases and J by 5 bases, with 14 bases left in between. Here the CDR3 reads CATSDSKGPVYGYTF. The CDR3 DNA reads TGTGCCACCAGTGATTCGAAGGGTCCCGTATATGGCTACACCTTC.

This clonotype showed up many times. The V and J genes are TRBV6-1 and TRBJ1-1; 10 bases match TRBD1. CDR3 length: 14 amino acids. Germline CDR1 is MNHNS and CDR2 is SASEGT. V shed 5 bases and J 11 bases; nucleotides not matched to a gene: 11. CDR3 amino acids: CASSTTGTGVGAFF. Here the CDR3 DNA reads TGTGCCAGCAGTACCACCGGGACAGGGGTTGGTGCTTTCTTT.

This clonotype was recorded many times. This rearrangement joins TRBV28 to TRBJ2-1; 9 bases match TRBD2. The CDR3 covers 16 residues. V trimming: 5 bases; J trimming: 1 base; junction bases outside the gene matches: 6. Germline V gene data show CDR1 as MDHEN and CDR2 as SYDVKM. The DNA of the CDR3 is TGTGCCAGCAGTCGAGCGGGAGGCTATTCCTACAATGAGCAGTTCTTC. It specifies CASSRAGGYSYNEQFF.